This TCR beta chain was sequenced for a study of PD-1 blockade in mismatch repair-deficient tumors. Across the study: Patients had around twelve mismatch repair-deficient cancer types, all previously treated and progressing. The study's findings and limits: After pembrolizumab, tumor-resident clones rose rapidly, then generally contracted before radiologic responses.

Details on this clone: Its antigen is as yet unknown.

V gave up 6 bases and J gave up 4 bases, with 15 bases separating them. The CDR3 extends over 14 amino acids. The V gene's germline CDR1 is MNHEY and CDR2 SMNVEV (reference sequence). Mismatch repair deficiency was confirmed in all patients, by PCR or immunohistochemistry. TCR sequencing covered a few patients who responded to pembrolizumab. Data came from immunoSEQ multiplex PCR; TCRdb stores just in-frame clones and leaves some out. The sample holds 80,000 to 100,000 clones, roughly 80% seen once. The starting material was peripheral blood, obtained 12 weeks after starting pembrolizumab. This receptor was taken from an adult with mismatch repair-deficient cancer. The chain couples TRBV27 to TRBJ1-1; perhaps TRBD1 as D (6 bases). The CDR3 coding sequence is TGTGCCAGCAGCCCCAGGGGCGACGGCACTGAAGCTTTCTTT. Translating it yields CASSPRGDGTEAFF.